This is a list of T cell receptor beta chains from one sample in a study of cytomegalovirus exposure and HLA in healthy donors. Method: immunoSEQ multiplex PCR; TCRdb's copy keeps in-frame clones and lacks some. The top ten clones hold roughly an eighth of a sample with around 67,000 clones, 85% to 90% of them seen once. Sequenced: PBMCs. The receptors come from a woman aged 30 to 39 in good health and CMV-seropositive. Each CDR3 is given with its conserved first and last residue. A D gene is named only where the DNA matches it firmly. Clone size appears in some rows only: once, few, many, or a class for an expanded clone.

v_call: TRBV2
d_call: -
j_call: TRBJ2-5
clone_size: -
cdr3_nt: TGTGCCAGCAGTGAGACAGCGGGCGCGCAGACCCAGTACTTC
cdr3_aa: CASSETAGAQTQYF

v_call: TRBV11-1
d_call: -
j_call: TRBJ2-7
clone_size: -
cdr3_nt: TGTGCCAGCAGCTTACGTACAGGGAGATACCCCTACGAGCAGTACTTC
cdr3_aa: CASSLRTGRYPYEQYF

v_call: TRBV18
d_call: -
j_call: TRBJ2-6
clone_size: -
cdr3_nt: TGTGCCAGCTCACCCGACAGCTTCTCTGGGGCCAACGTCCTGACTTTC
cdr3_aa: CASSPDSFSGANVLTF

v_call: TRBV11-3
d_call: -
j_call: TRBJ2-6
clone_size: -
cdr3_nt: TGTGCCAGCAGCGCGGGCTCTGGGGCCAACGTCCTGACTTTC
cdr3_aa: CASSAGSGANVLTF

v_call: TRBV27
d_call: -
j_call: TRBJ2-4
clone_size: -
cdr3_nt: TGTGCCAGCAGTCCAATACGACAGAAAAACATTCAGTACTTC
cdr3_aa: CASSPIRQKNIQYF

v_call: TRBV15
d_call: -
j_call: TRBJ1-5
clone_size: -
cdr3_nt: TGTGCCACCAGCATAGACACAGGGTACCAGCCCCAGCATTTT
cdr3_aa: CATSIDTGYQPQHF

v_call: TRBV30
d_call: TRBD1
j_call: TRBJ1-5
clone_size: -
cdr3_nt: TGTGCCTGGAGTATAAGACAGGGGATAAGCAATCAGCCCCAGCATTTT
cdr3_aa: CAWSIRQGISNQPQHF

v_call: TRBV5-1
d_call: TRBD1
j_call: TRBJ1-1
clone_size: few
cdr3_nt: TGCGCCAGCAGCCCGGGTACAGGGGGCTGGTTGAGTACTGAAGCTTTCTTT
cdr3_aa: CASSPGTGGWLSTEAFF

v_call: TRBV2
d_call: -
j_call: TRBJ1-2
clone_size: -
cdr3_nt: TGTGCCAGCAGGGACCAGGGGTCCTATGGCTACACCTTC
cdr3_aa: CASRDQGSYGYTF

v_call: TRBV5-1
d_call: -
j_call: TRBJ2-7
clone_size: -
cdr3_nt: TGCGCCAGCAGCTTGAACGGGTGGTCGGGCGAGCAGTACTTC
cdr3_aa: CASSLNGWSGEQYF

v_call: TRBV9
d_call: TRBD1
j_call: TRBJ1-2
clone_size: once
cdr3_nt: TGTGCCAGCAGCATTAATACAGGGGGACCTGGCTACACCTTC
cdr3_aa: CASSINTGGPGYTF

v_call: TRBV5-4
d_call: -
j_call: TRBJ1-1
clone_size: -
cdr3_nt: TGTGCCAGCAGCTTGGCCGCCGGGGTGCGTGAAGCTTTCTTT
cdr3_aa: CASSLAAGVREAFF

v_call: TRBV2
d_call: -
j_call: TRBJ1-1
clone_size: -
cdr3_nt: TGTGCCAGCAGTCGGGATTTCACTGAAGCTTTCTTT
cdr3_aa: CASSRDFTEAFF

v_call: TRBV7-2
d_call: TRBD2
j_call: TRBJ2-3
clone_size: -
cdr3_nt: TGTGCCAGCAGCTTAGTAGGGACTAGCCGAATAGGAGAGTATTTT
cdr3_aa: CASSLVGTSRIGEYF

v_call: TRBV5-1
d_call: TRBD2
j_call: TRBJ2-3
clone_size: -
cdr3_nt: TGCGCCAGCAGCTCAACGGTAGCGGGAGGTCCAGATACGCAGTATTTT
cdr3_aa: CASSSTVAGGPDTQYF